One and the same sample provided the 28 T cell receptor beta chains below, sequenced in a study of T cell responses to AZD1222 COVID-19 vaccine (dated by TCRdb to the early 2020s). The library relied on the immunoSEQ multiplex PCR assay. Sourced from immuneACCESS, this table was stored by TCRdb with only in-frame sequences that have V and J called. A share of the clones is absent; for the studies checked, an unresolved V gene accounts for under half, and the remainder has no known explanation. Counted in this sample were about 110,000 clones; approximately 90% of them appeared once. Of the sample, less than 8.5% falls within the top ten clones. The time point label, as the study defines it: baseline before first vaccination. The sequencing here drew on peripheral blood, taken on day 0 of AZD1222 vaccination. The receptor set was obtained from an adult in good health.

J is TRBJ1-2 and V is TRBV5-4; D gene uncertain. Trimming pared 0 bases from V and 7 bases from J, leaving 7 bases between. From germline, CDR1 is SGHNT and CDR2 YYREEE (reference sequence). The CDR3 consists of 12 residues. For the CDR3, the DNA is TGTGCCAGCAGCTTGGACGGGGTTGGCTACACCTTC. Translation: CASSLDGVGYTF.

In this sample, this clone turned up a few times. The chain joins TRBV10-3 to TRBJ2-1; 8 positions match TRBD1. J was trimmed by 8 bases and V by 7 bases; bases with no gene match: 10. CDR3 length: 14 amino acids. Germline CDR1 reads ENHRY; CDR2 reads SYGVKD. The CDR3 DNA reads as TGTGCCATCAAGGAAGGGGCAGGGGGCGATGAGCAGTTCTTC. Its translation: CAIKEGAGGDEQFF.

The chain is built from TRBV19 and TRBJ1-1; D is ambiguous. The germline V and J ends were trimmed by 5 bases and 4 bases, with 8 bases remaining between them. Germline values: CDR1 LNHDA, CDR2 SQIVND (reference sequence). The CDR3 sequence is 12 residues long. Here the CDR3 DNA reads TGTGCCAGTAGTTTCCGTGGCACTGAAGCTTTCTTT. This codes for CASSFRGTEAFF.

CDR3 bases: TGTGCCAGCAGCTTAGTCGGGGGGACTGAAGCTTTCTTT. Protein: CASSLVGGTEAFF. The chain is built from TRBV13 and TRBJ1-1, with TRBD1 as a possible D gene (5 bases). Looked up from germline, CDR1 is PRHDT and CDR2 is FYEKMQ (reference sequence). The CDR3 sequence is 13 residues long. The ends were cut back, 1 base at V and 5 bases at J, with 8 bases in the middle.

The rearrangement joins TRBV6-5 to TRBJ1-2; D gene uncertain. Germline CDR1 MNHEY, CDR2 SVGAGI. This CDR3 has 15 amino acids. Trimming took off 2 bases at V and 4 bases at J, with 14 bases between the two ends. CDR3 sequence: CASSYGLGRGYGYTF. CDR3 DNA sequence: TGTGCCAGCAGTTACGGCCTGGGCCGCGGCTATGGCTACACCTTC.

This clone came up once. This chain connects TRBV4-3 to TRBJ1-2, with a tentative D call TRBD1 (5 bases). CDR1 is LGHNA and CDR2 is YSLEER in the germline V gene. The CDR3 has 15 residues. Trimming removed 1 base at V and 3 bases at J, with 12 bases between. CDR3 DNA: TGCGCCAGCAGCCAAGCGGGAGGGGTGGACTATGGCTACACCTTC. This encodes CASSQAGGVDYGYTF.

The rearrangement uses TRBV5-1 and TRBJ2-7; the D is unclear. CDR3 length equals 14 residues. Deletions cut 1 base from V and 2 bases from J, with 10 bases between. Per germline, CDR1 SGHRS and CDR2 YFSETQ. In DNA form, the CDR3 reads TGCGCCAGCAGCTTGTTTTCCAAAACCTACGAGCAGTACTTC. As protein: CASSLFSKTYEQYF. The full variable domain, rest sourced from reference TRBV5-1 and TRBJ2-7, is KAGVTQTPRYLIKTRGQQVTLSCSPISGHRSVSWYQQTPGQGLQFLFEYFSETQRNKGNFPGRFSGRQFSNSRSEMNVSTLELGDSALYLCASSLFSKTYEQYFGPGTRLTVT.

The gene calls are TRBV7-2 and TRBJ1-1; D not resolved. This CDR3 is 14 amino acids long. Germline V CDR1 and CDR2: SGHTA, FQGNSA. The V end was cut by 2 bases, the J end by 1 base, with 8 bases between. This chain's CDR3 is CASSLTNKNTEAFF. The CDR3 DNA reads TGTGCCAGCAGCTTAACCAATAAGAACACTGAAGCTTTCTTT.

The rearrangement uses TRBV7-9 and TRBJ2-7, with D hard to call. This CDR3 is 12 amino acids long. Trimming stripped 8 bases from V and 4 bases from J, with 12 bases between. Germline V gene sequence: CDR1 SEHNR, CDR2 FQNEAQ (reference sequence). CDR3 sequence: CASSPLGYEQYF. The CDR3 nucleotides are TGTGCCAGCTCCCCGTTAGGGTACGAGCAGTACTTC.

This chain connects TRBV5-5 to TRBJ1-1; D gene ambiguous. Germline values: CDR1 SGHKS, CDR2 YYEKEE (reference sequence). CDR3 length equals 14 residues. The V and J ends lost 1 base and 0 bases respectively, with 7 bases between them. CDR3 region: CASSLRLMNTEAFF. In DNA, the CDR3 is TGTGCCAGCAGCTTGCGACTGATGAACACTGAAGCTTTCTTT. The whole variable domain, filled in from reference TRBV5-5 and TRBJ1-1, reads DAGVTQSPTHLIKTRGQQVTLRCSPISGHKSVSWYQQVLGQGPQFIFQYYEKEERGRGNFPDRFSARQFPNYSSELNVNALLLGDSALYLCASSLRLMNTEAFFGQGTRLTVV.

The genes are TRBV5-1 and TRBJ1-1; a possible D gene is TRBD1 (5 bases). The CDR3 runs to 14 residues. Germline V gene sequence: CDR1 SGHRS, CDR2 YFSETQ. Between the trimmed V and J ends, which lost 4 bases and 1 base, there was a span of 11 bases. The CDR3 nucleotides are TGCGCCAGCAGCCCGGCGACAGAGAACACTGAAGCTTTCTTT. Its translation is CASSPATENTEAFF.

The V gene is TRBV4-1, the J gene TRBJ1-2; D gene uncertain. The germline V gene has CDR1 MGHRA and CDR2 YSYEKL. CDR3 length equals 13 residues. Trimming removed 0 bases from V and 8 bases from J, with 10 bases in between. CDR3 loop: CASSQDPSRGYTF. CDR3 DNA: TGCGCCAGCAGCCAAGATCCCTCGAGGGGCTACACCTTC.

CDR3 nucleotides: TGTGCCAGCCAGGAATACTATATGGGCTACACCTTC. Residues: CASQEYYMGYTF. The gene calls are TRBV25-1 and TRBJ1-2; D is uncertain. Germline values: CDR1 MGHDK, CDR2 SYGVNS. V dropped 8 bases and J dropped 8 bases, with 15 bases sitting between them. This CDR3 has 12 amino acids.

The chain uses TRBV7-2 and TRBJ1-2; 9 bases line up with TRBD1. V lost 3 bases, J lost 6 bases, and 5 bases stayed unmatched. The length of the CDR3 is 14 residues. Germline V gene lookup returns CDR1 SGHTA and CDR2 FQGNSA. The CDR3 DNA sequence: TGTGCCAGCAGCTTGAACAGGGGGCAAAATGGCTACACCTTC. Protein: CASSLNRGQNGYTF.

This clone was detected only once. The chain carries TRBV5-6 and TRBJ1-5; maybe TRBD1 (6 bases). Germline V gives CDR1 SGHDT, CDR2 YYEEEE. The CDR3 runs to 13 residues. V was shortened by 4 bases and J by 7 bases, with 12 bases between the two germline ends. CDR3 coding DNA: TGTGCCAGCAGCACCAGAGGGGGACAGCCCCAGCATTTT. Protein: CASSTRGGQPQHF.

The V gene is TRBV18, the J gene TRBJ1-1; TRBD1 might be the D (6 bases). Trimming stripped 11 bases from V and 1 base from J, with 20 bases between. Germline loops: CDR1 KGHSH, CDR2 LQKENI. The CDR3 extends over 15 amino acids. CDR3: CASKPGGAQNTEAFF. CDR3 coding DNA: TGTGCCTCTAAGCCTGGGGGGGCGCAGAACACTGAAGCTTTCTTT.

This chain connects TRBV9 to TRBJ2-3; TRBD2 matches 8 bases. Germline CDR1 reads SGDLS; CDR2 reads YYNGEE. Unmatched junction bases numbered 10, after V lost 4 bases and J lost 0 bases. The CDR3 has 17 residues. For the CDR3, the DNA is TGTGCCAGCAGCCCTCAGGGGTCTAGCGGGAGCACAGATACGCAGTATTTT. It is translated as CASSPQGSSGSTDTQYF.

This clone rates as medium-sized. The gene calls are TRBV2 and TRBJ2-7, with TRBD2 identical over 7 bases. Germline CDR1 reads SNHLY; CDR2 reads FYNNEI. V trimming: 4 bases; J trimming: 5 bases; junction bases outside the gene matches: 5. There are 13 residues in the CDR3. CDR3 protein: CASSGDYANEQYF. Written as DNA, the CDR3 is TGTGCCAGCAGTGGGGACTACGCTAACGAGCAGTACTTC.

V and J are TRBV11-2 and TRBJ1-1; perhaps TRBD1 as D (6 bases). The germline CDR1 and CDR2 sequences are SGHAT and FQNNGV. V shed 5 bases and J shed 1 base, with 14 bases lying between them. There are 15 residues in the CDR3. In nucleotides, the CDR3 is TGTGCCAGCAGCCCAGAAACAGGGTGGAACACTGAAGCTTTCTTT. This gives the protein CASSPETGWNTEAFF.

Here the CDR3 DNA reads TGTGCCAGCTCACCCCCCGGGGGCAGGGTGGCTTTCTTT. Amino acid sequence: CASSPPGGRVAFF. This sequence joins TRBV18 and TRBJ1-1, with D perhaps TRBD1 (6 bases). In germline, CDR1 is KGHSH, CDR2 LQKENI. V was shortened by 3 bases and J by 11 bases, with 16 bases between the two germline ends. The CDR3 length is 13 residues.

The CDR3 DNA sequence: TGTGCCAGCAGCTTACAACAGGGGTTGGGTGAAAAACTGTTTTTT. Translated, it gives CASSLQQGLGEKLFF. V usage is TRBV7-9 and J usage is TRBJ1-4; TRBD1 agrees at 7 bases. The trim removed 2 bases at V and 7 bases at J, leaving 7 bases unmatched. The CDR3 consists of 15 residues. Germline loops: CDR1 SEHNR, CDR2 FQNEAQ (reference sequence).

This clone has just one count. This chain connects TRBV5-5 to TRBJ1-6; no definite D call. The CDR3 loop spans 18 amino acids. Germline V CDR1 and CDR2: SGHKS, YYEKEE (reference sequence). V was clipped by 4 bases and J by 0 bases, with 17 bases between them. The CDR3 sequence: CASSITLIGSSYNSPLHF. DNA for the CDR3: TGTGCCAGCAGCATAACATTGATTGGGAGCTCCTATAATTCACCCCTCCACTTT.

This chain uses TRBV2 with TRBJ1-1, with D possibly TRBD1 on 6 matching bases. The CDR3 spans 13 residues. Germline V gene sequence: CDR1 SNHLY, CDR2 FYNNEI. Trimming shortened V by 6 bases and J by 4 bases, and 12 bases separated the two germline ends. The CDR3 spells CASRNRAGTEAFF. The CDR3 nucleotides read TGTGCCAGCAGGAACAGGGCAGGCACTGAAGCTTTCTTT.

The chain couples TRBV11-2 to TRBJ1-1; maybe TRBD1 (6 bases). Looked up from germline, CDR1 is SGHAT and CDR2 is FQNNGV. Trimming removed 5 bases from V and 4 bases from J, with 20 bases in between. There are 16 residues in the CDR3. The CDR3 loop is CASSLLRQARGTEAFF. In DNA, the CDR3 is TGTGCCAGCAGCCTGCTAAGACAGGCAAGGGGCACTGAAGCTTTCTTT.

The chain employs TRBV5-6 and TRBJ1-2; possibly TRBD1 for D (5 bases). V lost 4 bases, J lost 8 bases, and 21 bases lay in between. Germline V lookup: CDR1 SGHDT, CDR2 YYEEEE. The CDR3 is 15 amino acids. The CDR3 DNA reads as TGTGCCAGCAGCACCTACAGGACCTCTGGCGCCGGCTACACCTTC. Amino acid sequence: CASSTYRTSGAGYTF.

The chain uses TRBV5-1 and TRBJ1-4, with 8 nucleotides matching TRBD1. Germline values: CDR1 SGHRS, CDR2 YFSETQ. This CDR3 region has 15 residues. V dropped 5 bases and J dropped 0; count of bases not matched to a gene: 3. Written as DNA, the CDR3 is TGCGCCAGCAGTGGACAGGGTACAACTAATGAAAAACTGTTTTTT. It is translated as CASSGQGTTNEKLFF.

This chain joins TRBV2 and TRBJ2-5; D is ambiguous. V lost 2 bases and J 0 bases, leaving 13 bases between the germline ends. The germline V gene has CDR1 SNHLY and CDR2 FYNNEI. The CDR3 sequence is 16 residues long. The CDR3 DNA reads TGTGCCAGCAGTGAACACCCGCGCAGGCACCAAGAGACCCAGTACTTC. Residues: CASSEHPRRHQETQYF.

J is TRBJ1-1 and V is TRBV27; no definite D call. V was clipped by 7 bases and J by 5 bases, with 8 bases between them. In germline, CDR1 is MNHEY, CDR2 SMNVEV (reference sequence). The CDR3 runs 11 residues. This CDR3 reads CASMQTTEAFF. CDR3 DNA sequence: TGTGCCAGCATGCAGACAACTGAAGCTTTCTTT.